There are many counts of the clone carrying this TCR beta chain. Per germline, CDR1 ENHRY and CDR2 SYGVKD. The CDR3 spans 18 residues. Germline trimming cut 0 bases from V and 7 bases from J; bases unmatched to any gene: 10. TCRdb reanalysed the RT-PCR reads using MiXCR and keeps one entry per CDR3 protein. The sample lists more than 600,000 distinct CDR3 sequences, around 14% seen once, with 3.6% in the top ten. The sequence was collected from a female donor in good health, serving as a healthy control. Sequencing input: memory CD4+ T cells from blood. The gene calls are TRBV10-3 and TRBJ2-1; the match to TRBD1 covers 12 bases. Written as DNA, the CDR3 is TGTGCCATCAGTGAGTCCAGACCGGGACAGGGGGCCGCAAATGAGCAGTTCTTC. This encodes CAISESRPGQGAANEQFF.